This is a list of T cell receptor beta chains from one sample in a study of lymphopenia after photon versus proton radiotherapy. TCRdb keeps only in-frame clones here, not all; method: immunoSEQ multiplex PCR. The sample holds about 49,000 clones, approximately 82% seen once. The sample here was peripheral blood, taken from a patient treated with photon-based radiotherapy. These receptor sequences come from a man aged 50 or older with gastric cancer. Each CDR3 is given with its conserved first and last residue. A D gene is named only where the DNA matches it firmly. Only some rows state a clone size, as once, few, many or a class for expanded clones.

j_call v_call d_call clone_size cdr3_length cdr3_aa cdr3_nt
TRBJ1-1 TRBV5-1 TRBD1 - 14 CASSWTGGNTEAFF TGCGCCAGCAGCTGGACAGGGGGGAACACTGAAGCTTTCTTT
TRBJ2-3 TRBV19 - - 14 CASSGGRGTDTQYF TGTGCCAGTAGTGGTGGGAGAGGCACAGATACGCAGTATTTT
TRBJ1-1 TRBV5-1 - - 14 CASSLGEVRQTPFF TGCGCCAGCAGCTTGGGTGAGGTCCGACAGACACCTTTCTTT
TRBJ2-1 TRBV19 TRBD2 - 16 CASSIDRGRSYNEQFF TGTGCCAGTAGTATAGATCGCGGGAGATCCTACAATGAGCAGTTCTTC
TRBJ2-1 TRBV7-9 - - 15 CASSLAGVRGNEQFF TGTGCCAGCAGCTTAGCGGGAGTACGGGGCAATGAGCAGTTCTTC
TRBJ2-6 TRBV28 TRBD1 - 18 CASSVSGQVPSGANVLTF TGTGCCAGCAGTGTATCGGGACAGGTACCCTCTGGGGCCAACGTCCTGACTTTC
TRBJ2-6 TRBV5-1 TRBD1 once 18 CASSFNGQGGNWANVLTF TGCGCCAGCAGCTTTAATGGACAGGGGGGAAACTGGGCCAACGTCCTGACTTTC
TRBJ1-3 TRBV7-9 - - 15 CASSLDAGSGNTIYF TGTGCCAGCAGCTTAGATGCAGGCTCTGGAAACACCATATATTTT
TRBJ2-7 TRBV28 - - 11 CASSSGNEQYF TGTGCCAGCAGCAGCGGCAACGAGCAGTACTTC
TRBJ2-1 TRBV5-1 - - 17 CASSLHGEGYRYNEQFF TGCGCCAGCAGCTTGCACGGGGAAGGATACCGCTACAATGAGCAGTTCTTC
TRBJ2-1 TRBV7-9 TRBD2 - 16 CASSTRRLADNNEQFF TGTGCCAGCAGCACGCGAAGACTAGCGGATAACAATGAGCAGTTCTTC
TRBJ2-1 TRBV7-2 TRBD2 - 15 CASSLAAAGANEQFF TGTGCCAGCAGCTTAGCGGCAGCGGGAGCCAATGAGCAGTTCTTC
TRBJ2-5 TRBV6-4 TRBD1 - 15 CASNYPGQAQETQYF TGTGCCAGCAATTACCCGGGACAGGCCCAAGAGACCCAGTACTTC
TRBJ1-1 TRBV11-1 TRBD1 - 16 CASSPRTGVRNTEAFF TGTGCCAGCAGCCCACGGACAGGGGTCCGGAACACTGAAGCTTTCTTT
TRBJ2-1 TRBV10-3 TRBD2 - 17 CAISDPGTSGRANEQFF TGTGCCATCAGCGACCCCGGGACTAGCGGGAGGGCTAATGAGCAGTTCTTC
TRBJ2-3 TRBV7-9 - - 14 CASSQGILADTQYF TGTGCCAGCAGCCAAGGGATCCTGGCAGATACGCAGTATTTT
TRBJ1-1 TRBV29-1 - few 14 CSVEGGAVNTEAFF TGCAGCGTTGAGGGGGGGGCCGTGAACACTGAAGCTTTCTTT
TRBJ2-5 TRBV7-3 TRBD1 once 17 CASSPFPQGASRETQYF TGTGCCAGCAGCCCCTTCCCCCAGGGGGCGTCTCGTGAGACCCAGTACTTC
TRBJ2-7 TRBV5-1 - - 13 CASSLVGNNEQYF TGCGCCAGCAGCTTGGTAGGGAATAACGAGCAGTACTTC
TRBJ2-2 TRBV13 - - 16 CASSLIGSANTGELFF TGTGCCAGCAGCTTAATTGGTAGCGCGAACACCGGGGAGCTGTTTTTT
TRBJ1-5 TRBV6-5 - - 12 CASSDTNQPQHF TGTGCCAGCAGCGACACCAATCAGCCCCAGCATTTT
TRBJ2-3 TRBV4-3 TRBD2 - 19 CASSQAPAGTSGSTDTQYF TGCGCCAGCAGCCAAGCCCCCGCCGGGACTAGCGGTAGCACAGATACGCAGTATTTT
TRBJ2-1 TRBV6-6 TRBD1 - 15 CASSEQGSFYNEQFF TGTGCCAGCAGCGAACAGGGGAGTTTCTACAATGAGCAGTTCTTC
TRBJ2-7 TRBV18 - - 13 CASSPLSRYEQYF TGTGCCAGCTCACCCCTCTCCCGCTACGAGCAGTACTTC
TRBJ2-1 TRBV18 TRBD2 - 18 CASSRVFTSGRDVDEQFF TGTGCCAGCTCACGAGTATTTACTAGCGGGAGGGATGTAGATGAGCAGTTCTTC
TRBJ2-1 TRBV18 - - 18 CASSRVRQSFSGYNEQFF TGTGCCAGCTCACGAGTGAGACAATCTTTTTCGGGCTACAATGAGCAGTTCTTC
TRBJ2-1 TRBV5-6 - - 15 CASSRSGSSYNEQFF TGTGCCAGCAGCCGGAGCGGAAGCTCCTACAATGAGCAGTTCTTC
TRBJ2-7 TRBV7-2 TRBD2 - 15 CASVLAVSTAYEQYF TGTGCCAGCGTTCTAGCGGTCTCTACTGCCTACGAGCAGTACTTC
TRBJ2-1 TRBV7-9 - - 18 CASSPTIAKKDSYNEQFF TGTGCCAGCAGCCCCACTATAGCGAAAAAGGACTCCTACAATGAGCAGTTCTTC
TRBJ2-6 TRBV19 - - 15 CASSEGVAGANVLTF TGTGCCAGTTCCGAAGGGGTGGCTGGGGCCAACGTCCTGACTTTC
TRBJ2-7 TRBV27 - - 15 CASSSTGKQAYEQYF TGTGCCAGCAGTTCCACAGGGAAGCAAGCCTACGAGCAGTACTTC
TRBJ2-5 TRBV25-1 TRBD1 - 16 CASSVGDRGYQETQYF TGTGCCAGCAGTGTTGGAGACAGGGGGTACCAAGAGACCCAGTACTTC
TRBJ1-1 TRBV4-1 TRBD1 - 16 CASSQWQGAPNTEAFF TGCGCCAGCAGCCAATGGCAGGGGGCCCCGAACACTGAAGCTTTCTTT
TRBJ2-1 TRBV6-5 - - 11 CASSYSAQQFF TGTGCCAGCAGTTACTCGGCGCAGCAGTTCTTC
TRBJ2-7 TRBV15 - - 15 CATSRGDRSSYEQYF TGTGCCACCAGCAGAGGGGACCGCAGCTCCTACGAGCAGTACTTC
TRBJ1-5 TRBV27 - once 17 CASSVRTASADNQPQHF TGTGCCAGCAGCGTACGGACAGCCTCCGCCGATAATCAGCCCCAGCATTTT
TRBJ2-5 TRBV30 TRBD2 few 14 CAWRGTSWQETQYF TGTGCCTGGAGGGGGACTAGCTGGCAAGAGACCCAGTACTTC
TRBJ1-1 TRBV30 - - 14 CAWSPGHRNTEAFF TGTGCCTGGAGTCCGGGACATCGGAACACTGAAGCTTTCTTT
TRBJ1-2 TRBV29-1 - - 13 CSVGAPGSYGYTF TGCAGCGTCGGGGCCCCGGGAAGCTATGGCTACACCTTC
TRBJ2-7 TRBV6-1 - - 14 CASTRGRTYYEQYF TGTGCCAGCACAAGGGGCCGTACTTACTACGAGCAGTACTTC
TRBJ1-2 TRBV30 - few 12 CALDRLNYGYTF TGTGCCCTGGACAGATTGAACTATGGCTACACCTTC
TRBJ2-1 TRBV7-8 TRBD2 - 15 CASSPDGTSGNEQFF TGTGCCAGCAGCCCAGATGGGACTAGCGGCAATGAGCAGTTCTTC
TRBJ1-2 TRBV4-1 TRBD1 few 15 CASSQPTGENYGYTF TGCGCCAGCAGCCAACCGACAGGGGAAAACTATGGCTACACCTTC
TRBJ1-1 TRBV30 TRBD1 once 16 CAWSVGRTGTHTEVFF TGTGCCTGGAGTGTAGGGCGGACAGGGACGCACACTGAAGTTTTCTTT
TRBJ2-1 TRBV27 - - 14 CASSLFPSYNEQFF TGTGCCAGCAGTTTATTTCCCTCCTACAATGAGCAGTTCTTC
TRBJ2-5 TRBV6-1 - - 13 CASTGEVGETQYF TGTGCCAGCACCGGGGAGGTGGGAGAGACCCAGTACTTC